This TCR beta chain stems from a study of cytomegalovirus exposure and HLA in healthy donors. Researchers ran the PCR with 60 Vbeta and 13 Jbeta primers. Repertoires were generated with immunoSEQ multiplex PCR, while TCRdb's copy carries only in-frame clones and drops some. The sample lists 130,000 to 150,000 clones, roughly 77% occurring once. Germline loops: CDR1 SGHTA, CDR2 FQGTGA. This CDR3 is 12 amino acids long. Trimming removed 4 bases at V and 7 bases at J, with 5 bases between. The chain uses TRBV7-3 and TRBJ1-6, with D unresolved. Sequencing was carried out using PBMCs. This sequence was found in a female donor in good health and CMV-seronegative. Written as DNA, the CDR3 is TGTGCCAGCAGCTCAGTCAATTCACCCCTCCACTTT. It encodes CASSSVNSPLHF.